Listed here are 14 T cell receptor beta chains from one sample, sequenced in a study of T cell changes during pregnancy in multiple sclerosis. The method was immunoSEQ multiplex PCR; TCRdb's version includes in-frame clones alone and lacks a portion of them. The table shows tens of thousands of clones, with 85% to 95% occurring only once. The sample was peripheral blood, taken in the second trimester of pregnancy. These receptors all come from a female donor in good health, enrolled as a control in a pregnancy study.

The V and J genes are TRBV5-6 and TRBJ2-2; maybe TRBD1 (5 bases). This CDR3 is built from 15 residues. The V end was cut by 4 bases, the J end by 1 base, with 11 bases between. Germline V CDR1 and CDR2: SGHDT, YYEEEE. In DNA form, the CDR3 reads TGTGCCAGCAGCCCCATGGGGCGGAACACCGGGGAGCTGTTTTTT. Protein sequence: CASSPMGRNTGELFF.

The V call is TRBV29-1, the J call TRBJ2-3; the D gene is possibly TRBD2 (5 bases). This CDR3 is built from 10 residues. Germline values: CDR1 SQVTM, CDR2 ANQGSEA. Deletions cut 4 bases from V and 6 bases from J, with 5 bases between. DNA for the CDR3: TGCAGCGTTGGGGAGGATACGCAGTATTTT. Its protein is CSVGEDTQYF.

CDR3 nucleotides: TGCAGCGTTCAGGGACAGATAGCAACGGGTGCCTACGAGCAGTACTTC. It encodes CSVQGQIATGAYEQYF. The chain joins TRBV29-1 to TRBJ2-7; 7 positions agree with TRBD1. CDR1 is SQVTM, CDR2 ANQGSEA, per germline. The CDR3 is 16 residues long. V was pared by 5 bases and J by 2 bases, with 15 bases of the junction left unmatched.

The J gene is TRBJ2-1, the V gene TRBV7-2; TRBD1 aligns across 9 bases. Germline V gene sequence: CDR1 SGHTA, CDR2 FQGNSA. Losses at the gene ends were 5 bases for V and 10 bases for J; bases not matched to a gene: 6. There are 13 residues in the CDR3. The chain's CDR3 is CASSRDRVGEQFF. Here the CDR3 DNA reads TGTGCCAGCAGCAGGGACAGGGTGGGCGAGCAGTTCTTC. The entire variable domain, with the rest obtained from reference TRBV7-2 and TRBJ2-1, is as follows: GAGVSQSPSNKVTEKGKDVELRCDPISGHTALYWYRQSLGQGLEFLIYFQGNSAPDKSGLPSDRFSAERTGGSVSTLTIQRTQQEDSAVYLCASSRDRVGEQFFGPGTRLTVL.

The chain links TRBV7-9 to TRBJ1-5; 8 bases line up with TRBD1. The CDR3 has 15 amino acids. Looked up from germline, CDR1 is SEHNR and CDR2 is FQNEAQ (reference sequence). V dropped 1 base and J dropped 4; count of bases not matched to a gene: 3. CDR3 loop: CASSLGDRGNQPQHF. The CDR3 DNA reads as TGTGCCAGCAGCTTAGGAGACAGGGGAAATCAGCCCCAGCATTTT.

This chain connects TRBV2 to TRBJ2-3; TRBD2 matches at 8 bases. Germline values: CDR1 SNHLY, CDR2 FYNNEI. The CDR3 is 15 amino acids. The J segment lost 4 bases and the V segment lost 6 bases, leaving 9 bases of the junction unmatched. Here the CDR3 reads CASRPSGSIADTQYF. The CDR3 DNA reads TGTGCCAGCAGGCCCAGCGGGAGTATCGCAGATACGCAGTATTTT.

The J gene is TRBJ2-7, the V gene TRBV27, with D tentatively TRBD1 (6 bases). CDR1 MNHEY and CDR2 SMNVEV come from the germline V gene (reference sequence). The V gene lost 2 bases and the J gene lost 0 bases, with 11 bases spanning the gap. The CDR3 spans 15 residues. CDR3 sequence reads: CASSLVGQSSYEQYF. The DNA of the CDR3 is TGTGCCAGCAGTTTAGTGGGACAAAGCTCCTACGAGCAGTACTTC.

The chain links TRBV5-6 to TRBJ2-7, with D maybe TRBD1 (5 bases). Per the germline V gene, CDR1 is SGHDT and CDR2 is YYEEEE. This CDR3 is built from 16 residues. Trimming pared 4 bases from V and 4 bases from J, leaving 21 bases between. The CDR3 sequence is CASSNINRIPSYEQYF. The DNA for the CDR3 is TGTGCCAGCAGCAATATTAACAGGATACCCTCTTACGAGCAGTACTTC.

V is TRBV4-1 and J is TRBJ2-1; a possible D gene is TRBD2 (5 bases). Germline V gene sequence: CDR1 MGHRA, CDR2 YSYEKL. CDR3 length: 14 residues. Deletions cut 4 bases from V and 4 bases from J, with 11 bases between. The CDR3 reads CASSRLTSYNEQFF. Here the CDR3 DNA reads TGCGCCAGCAGCCGACTCACTAGTTACAATGAGCAGTTCTTC.

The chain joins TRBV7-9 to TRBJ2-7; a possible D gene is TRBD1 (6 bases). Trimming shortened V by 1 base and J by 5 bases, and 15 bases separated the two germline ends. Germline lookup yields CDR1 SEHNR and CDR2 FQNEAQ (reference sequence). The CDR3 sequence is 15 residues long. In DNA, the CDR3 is TGTGCCAGCAGCTTAGACACAGGGTCGTCCCACGAGCAGTACTTC. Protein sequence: CASSLDTGSSHEQYF.

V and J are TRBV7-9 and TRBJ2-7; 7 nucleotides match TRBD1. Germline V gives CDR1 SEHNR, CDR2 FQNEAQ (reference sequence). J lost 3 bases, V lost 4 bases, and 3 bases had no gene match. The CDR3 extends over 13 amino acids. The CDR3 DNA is TGTGCCAGCAGCTACAGGGGAAGCTACGAGCAGTACTTC. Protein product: CASSYRGSYEQYF.

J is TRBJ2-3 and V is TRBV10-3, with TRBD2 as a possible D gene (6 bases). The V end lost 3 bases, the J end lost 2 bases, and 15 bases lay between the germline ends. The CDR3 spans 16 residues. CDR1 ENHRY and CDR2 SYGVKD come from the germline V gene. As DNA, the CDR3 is TGTGCCATCAGTGATTTAGTGGGAGGAATCACAGATACGCAGTATTTT. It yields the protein CAISDLVGGITDTQYF.

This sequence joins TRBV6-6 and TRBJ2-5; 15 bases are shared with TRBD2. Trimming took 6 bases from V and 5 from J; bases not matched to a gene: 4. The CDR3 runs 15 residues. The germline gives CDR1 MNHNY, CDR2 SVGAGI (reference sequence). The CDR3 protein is CASSTGLAGGETQYF. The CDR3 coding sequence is TGTGCCAGCAGCACCGGACTAGCGGGAGGGGAGACCCAGTACTTC.

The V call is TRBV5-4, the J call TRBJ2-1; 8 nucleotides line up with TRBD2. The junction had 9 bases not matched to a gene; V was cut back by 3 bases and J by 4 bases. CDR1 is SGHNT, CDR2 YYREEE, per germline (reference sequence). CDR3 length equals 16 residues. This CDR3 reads CASSSSLTGGYNEQFF. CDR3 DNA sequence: TGTGCCAGCAGCTCCTCTCTTACGGGAGGGTACAATGAGCAGTTCTTC.